This T cell receptor beta chain was obtained from a study of prognosis after radiotherapy for stage I lung cancer. Whole-study context: Enrolled patients were those with stage I non-small cell lung cancer, a group that was recruited between early 2018 and January 2019. Medical inoperability applied to all of the non-small cell lung cancer patients.

Comments on this clonotype: The antigen is not known. A much larger clone is a single base away; this may be a read error.

Regarding the study as a whole: Differences in TRBV and TRBJ gene usage were reportedly observed between patients with and without metastases.

Two-round multiplex PCR amplified TCR beta CDR3 from genomic DNA. During first-round PCR, primers specific to each TRBV and TRBJ gene were used. A single record per CDR3 protein comes from TCRdb applying MiXCR to the multiplex PCR reads. The profile shows about 26,000 distinct CDR3 sequences, about 32% of them singletons. The CDR3 runs 16 residues. CDR1 and CDR2 from the germline V gene are SEHNR and FQNEAQ (reference sequence). This chain uses TRBV7-9 with TRBJ1-5; the D is unclear. Source: PBMCs, taken before or after stereotactic body radiation therapy (not recorded which). The sequence derives from a donor aged 50 or older with non-small cell lung cancer. CDR3 DNA: TGTGCCAGCAGCTTAGGTCTGGGCCGCCTAAATCAGCCCAAGCATTTT. The encoded protein is CASSLGLGRLNQPKHF.